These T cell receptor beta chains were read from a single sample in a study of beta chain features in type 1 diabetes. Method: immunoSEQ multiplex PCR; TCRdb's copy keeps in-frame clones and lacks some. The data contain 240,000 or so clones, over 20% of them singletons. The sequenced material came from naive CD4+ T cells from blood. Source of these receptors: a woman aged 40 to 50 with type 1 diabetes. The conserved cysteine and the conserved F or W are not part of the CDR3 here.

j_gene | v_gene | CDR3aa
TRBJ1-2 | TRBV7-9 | ASSLEGTAYGYT
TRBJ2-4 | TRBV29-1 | SVEPPENIQY
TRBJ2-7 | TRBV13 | ASRIAGRRSEQY
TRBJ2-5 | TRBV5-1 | ASSGGLQETQY
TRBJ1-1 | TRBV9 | ASSFRVDTEAF
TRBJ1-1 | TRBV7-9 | ASSLIPGAEAF
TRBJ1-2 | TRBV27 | ASSQGTGGNYGYT
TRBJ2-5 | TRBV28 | ASSLGGEWETQY
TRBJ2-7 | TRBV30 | AWSPGAEQY
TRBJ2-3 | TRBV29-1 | SVEEVARNTDTQY
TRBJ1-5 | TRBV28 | ASSWSGQPQH
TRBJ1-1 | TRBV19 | ASSITGNTEAF
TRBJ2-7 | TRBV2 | ASSYGGEQY
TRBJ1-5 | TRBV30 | AWSVAGEGQPQH
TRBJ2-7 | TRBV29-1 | SVTGQTYEQY
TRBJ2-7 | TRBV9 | ASSVVAGNEQY
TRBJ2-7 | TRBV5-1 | ASSSSGTGNYEQY
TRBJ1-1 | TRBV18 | ASSPRDSSAEAF
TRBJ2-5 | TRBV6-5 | ASSYVSTGGETQY
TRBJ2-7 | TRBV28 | ASITAGPFYEQY
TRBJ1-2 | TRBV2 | ASGDRIYNYGYT
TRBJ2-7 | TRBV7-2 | ASSKRGPYEQY
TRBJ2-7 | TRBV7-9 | ASSGSGGEDEQY
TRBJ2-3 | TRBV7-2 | ASSLAFSAFFADTQY
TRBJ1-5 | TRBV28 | ASSLNRQPQH
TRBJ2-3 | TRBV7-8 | ASSKTSGGASTQY
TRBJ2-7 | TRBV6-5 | ASSEGTSGDYEQY
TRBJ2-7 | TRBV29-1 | SVAGLADSYEQY
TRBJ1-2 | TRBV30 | AWRAGGNYGYT
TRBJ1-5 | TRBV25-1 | ASRYSNQPQH
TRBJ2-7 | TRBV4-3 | ASSVTPQG
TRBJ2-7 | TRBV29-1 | SVEKRTSGGYEQY
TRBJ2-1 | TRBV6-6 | ASSPVNEQF
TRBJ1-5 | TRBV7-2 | ASSPTGVAQPQH
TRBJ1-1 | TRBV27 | ASSFRRGDRLYTEAF
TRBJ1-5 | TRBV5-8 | ASSFRANQPQH
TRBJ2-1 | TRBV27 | ASSSRLASSYNEQF
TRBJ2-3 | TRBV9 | ASSSGLAGNTDTQY
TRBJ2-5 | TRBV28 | ASSLGLAGRETQY
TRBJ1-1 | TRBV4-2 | ASSREDRARSTEAF
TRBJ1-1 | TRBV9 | ASRQVNTEAF
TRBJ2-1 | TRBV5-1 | ASSFQQYNEQF
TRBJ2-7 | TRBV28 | ASSLGRAYEQY
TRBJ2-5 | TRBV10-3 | AISSTGSQETQY
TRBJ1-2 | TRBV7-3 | ASSLSPGQGYGYT
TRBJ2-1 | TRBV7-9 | ASSNLRIREQF
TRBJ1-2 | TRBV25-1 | ASSESGQGAGYGYT
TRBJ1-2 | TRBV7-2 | ASSLETYGYT
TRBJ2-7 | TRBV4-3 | ASSPEASGFYEQY
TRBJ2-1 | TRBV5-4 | ASSFDKRTHEQF
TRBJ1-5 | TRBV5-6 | ASSFGTGYDQPQH
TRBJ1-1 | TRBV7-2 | ASSPWDRVTEAF
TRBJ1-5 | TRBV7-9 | ASSFSGEGQPQH
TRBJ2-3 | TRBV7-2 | ASSVSLAGIDTQY
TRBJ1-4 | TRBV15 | ATSRDPGGGEKLF
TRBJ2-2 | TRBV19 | ASSIGTDTGELF
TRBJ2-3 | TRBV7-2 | ASSSTRDTQY
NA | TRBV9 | ASSVEAGHFDEQY
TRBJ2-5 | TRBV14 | ASSRTQVQETQY
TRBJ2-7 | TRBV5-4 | ASSRAGRGRSYEQY